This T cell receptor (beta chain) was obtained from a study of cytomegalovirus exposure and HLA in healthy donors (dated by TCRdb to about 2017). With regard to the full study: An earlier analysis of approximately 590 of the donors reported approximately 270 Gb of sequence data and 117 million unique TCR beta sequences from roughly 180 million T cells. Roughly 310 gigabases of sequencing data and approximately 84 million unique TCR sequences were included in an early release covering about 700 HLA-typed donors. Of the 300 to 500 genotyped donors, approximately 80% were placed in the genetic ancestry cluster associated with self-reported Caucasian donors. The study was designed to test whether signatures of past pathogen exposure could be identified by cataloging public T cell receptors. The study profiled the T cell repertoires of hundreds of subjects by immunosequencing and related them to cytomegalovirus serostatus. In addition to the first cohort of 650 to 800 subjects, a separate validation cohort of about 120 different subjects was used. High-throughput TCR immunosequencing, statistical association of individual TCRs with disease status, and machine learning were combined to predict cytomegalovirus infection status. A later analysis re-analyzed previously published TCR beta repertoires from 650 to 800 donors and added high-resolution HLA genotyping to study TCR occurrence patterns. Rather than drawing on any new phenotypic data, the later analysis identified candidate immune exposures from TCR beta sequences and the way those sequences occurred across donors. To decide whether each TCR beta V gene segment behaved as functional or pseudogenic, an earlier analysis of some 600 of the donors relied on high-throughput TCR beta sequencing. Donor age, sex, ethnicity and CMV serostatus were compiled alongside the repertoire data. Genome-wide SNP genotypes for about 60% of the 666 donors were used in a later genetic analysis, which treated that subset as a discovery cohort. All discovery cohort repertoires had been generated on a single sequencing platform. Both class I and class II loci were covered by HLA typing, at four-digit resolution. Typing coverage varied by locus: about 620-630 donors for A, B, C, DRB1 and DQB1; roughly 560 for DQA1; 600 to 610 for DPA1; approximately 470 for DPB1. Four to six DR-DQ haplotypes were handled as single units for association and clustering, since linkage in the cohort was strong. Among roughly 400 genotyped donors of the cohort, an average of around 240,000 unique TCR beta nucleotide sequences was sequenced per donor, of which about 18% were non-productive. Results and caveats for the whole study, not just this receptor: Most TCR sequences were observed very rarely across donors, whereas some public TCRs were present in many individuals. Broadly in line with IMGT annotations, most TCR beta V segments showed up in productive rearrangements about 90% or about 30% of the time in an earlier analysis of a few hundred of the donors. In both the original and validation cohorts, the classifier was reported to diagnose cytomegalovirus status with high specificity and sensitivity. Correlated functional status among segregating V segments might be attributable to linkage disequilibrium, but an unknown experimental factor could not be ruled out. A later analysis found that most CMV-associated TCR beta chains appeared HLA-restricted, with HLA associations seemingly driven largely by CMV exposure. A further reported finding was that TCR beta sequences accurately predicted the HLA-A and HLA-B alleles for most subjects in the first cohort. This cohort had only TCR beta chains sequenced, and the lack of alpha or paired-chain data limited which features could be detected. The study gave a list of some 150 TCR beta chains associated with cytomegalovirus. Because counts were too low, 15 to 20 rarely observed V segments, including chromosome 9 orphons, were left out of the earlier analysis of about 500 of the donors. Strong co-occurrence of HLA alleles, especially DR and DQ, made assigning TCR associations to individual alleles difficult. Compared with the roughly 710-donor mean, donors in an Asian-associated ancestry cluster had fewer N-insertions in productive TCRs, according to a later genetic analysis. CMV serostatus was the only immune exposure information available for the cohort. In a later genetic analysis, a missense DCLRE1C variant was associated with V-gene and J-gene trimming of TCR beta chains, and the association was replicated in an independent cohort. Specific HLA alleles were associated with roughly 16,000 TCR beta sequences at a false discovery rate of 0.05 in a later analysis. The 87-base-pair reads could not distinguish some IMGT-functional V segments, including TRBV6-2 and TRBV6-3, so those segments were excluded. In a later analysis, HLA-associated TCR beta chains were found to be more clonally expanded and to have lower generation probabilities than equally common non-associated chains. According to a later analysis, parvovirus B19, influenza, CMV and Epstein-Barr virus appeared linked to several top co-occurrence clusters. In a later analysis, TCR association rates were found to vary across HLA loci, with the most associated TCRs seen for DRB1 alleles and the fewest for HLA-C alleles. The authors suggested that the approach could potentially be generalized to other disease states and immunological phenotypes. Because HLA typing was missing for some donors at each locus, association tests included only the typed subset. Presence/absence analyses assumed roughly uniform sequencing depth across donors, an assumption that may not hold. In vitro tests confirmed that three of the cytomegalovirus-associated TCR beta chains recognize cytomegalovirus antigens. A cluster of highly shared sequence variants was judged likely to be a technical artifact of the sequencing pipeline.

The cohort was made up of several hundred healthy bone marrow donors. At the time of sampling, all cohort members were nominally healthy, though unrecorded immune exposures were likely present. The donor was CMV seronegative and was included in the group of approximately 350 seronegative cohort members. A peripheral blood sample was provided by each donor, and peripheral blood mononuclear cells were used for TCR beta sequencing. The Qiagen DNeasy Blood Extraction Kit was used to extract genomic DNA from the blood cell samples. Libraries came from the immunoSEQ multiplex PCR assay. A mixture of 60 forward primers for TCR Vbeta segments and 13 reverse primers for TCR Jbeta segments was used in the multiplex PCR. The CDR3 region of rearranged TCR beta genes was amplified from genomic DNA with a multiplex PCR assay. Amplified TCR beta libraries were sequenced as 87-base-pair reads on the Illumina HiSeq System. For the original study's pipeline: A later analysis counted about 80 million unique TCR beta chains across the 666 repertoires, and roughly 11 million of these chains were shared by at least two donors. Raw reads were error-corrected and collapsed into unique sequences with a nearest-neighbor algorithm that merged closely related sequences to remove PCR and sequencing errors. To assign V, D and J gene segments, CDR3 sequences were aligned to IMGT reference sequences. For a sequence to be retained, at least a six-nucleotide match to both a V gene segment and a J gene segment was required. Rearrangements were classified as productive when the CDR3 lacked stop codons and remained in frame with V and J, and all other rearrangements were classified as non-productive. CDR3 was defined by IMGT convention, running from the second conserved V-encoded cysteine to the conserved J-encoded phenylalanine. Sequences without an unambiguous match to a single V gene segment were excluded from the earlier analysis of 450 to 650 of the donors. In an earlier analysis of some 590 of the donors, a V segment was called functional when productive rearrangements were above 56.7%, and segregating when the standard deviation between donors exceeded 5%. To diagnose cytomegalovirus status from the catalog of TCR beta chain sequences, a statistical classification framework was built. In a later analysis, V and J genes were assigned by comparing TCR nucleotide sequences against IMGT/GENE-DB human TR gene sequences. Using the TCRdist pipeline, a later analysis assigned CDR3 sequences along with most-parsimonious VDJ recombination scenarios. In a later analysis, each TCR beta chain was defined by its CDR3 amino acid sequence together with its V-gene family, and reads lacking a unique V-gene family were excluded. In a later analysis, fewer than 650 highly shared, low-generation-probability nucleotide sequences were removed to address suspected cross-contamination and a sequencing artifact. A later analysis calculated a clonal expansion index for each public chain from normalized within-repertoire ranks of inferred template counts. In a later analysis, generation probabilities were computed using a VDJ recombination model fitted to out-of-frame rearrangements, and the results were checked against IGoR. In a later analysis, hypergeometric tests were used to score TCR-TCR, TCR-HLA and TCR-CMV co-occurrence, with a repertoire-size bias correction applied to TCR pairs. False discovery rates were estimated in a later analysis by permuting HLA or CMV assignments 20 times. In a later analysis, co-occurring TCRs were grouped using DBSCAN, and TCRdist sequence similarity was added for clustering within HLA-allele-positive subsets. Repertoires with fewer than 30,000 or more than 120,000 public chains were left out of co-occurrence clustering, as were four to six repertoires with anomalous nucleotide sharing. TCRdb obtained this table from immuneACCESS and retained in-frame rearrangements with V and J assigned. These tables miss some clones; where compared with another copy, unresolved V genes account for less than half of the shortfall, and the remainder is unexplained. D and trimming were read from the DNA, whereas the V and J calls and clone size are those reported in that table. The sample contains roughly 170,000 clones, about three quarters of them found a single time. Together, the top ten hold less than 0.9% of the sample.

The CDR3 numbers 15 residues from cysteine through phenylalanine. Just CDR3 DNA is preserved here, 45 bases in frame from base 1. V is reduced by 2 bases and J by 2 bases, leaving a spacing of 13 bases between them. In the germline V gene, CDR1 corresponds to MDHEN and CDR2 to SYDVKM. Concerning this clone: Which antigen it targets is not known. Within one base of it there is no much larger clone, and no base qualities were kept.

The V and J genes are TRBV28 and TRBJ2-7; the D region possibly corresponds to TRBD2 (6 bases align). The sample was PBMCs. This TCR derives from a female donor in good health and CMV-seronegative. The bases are TGTGCCAGCAGTTTAGAGGGACTCTCCACCTACGAGCAGTACTTC. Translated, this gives CASSLEGLSTYEQYF.